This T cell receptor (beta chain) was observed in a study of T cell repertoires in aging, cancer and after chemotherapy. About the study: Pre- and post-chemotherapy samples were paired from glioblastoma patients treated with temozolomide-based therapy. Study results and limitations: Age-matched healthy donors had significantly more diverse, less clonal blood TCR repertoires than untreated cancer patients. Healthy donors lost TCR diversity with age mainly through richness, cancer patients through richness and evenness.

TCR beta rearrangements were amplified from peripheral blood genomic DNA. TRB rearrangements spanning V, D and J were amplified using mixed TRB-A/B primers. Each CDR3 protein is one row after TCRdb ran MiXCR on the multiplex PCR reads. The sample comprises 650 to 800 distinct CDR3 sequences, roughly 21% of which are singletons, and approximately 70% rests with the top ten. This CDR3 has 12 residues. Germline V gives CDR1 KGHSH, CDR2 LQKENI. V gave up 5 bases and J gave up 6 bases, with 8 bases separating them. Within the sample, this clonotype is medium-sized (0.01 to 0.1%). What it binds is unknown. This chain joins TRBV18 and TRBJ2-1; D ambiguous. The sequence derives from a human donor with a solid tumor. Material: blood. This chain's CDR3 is CASSALGNEQFF. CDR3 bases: TGTGCCAGCTCAGCCCTTGGCAATGAGCAGTTCTTC.